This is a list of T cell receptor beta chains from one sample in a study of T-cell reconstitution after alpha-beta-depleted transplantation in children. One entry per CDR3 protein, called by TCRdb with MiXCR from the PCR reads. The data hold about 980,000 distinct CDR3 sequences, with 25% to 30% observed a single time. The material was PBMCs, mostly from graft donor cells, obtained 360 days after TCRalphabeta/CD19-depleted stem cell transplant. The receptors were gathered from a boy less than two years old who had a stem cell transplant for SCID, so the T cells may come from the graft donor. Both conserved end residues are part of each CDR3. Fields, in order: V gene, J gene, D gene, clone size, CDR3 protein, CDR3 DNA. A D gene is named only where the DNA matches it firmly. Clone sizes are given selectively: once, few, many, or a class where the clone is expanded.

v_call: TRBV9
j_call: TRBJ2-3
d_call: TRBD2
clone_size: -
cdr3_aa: CASSPPSSGGAAGTDTQYF
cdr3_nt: TGTGCCAGCAGCCCGCCCTCTAGCGGGGGGGCCGCGGGCACAGATACGCAGTATTTT

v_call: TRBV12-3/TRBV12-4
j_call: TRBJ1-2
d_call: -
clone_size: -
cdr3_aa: CASSSEGGGYTF
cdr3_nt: TGTGCCAGCAGTTCAGAAGGGGGAGGCTACACCTTC

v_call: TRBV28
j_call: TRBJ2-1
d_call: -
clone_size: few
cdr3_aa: CASSLESEQFF
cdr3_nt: TGTGCCAGCAGTTTAGAGAGTGAGCAGTTCTTC

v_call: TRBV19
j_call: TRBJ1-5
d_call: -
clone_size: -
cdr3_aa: CASSIVPKRSNQPQHF
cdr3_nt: TGTGCCAGTAGTATCGTACCCAAGAGAAGCAATCAGCCCCAGCATTTT

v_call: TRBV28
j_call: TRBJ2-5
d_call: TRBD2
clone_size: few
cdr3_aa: CASSLCGLAGMDRETQYF
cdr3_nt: TGTGCCAGCAGTTTATGCGGGTTAGCGGGGATGGATAGAGAGACCCAGTACTTC

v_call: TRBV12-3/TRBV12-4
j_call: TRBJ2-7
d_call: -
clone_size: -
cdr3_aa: CASSLGINEQYF
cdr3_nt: TGTGCCAGCAGTTTGGGGATCAACGAGCAGTACTTC

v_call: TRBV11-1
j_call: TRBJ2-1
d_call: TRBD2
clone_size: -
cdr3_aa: CASSLAGTSGSREQFF
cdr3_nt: TGTGCCAGCAGCTTAGCGGGGACTAGCGGGAGTCGTGAGCAGTTCTTC

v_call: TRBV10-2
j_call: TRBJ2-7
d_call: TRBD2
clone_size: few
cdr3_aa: CASSEVGGAVAYEQYF
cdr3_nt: TGCGCCAGCAGTGAGGTCGGGGGGGCGGTGGCCTACGAGCAGTACTTC

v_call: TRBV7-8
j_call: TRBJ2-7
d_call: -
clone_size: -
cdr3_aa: CASSGKQRQNYEQYF
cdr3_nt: TGTGCCAGCAGTGGTAAACAGCGACAAAACTACGAGCAGTACTTC

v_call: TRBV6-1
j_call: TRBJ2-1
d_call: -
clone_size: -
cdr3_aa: CASSSWAHNEQFF
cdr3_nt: TGTGCCAGCAGTAGTTGGGCCCACAATGAGCAGTTCTTC

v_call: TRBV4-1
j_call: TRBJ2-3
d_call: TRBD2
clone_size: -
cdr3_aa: CASSRLAGAGDTDTQYF
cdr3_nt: TGCGCCAGCAGCCGGCTAGCGGGGGCCGGAGACACAGATACGCAGTATTTT

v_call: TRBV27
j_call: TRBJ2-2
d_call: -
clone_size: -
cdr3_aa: CASSYTFQANTGELFF
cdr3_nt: TGTGCCAGCAGTTACACCTTTCAGGCGAACACCGGGGAGCTGTTTTTT

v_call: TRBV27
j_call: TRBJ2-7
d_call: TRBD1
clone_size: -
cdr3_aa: CASSQRTGGGGEQYF
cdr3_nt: TGTGCCAGCAGCCAAAGGACAGGGGGCGGAGGCGAGCAGTACTTC

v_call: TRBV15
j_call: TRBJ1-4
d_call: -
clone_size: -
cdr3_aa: CATSRDRGGNEKLFF
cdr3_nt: TGTGCCACCAGCAGAGATCGAGGAGGGAATGAAAAACTGTTTTTT

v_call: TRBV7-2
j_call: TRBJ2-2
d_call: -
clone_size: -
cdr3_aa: CASSSTVWFGVTGELFF
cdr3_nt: TGTGCCAGCAGCTCCACAGTGTGGTTCGGAGTCACCGGGGAGCTGTTTTTT

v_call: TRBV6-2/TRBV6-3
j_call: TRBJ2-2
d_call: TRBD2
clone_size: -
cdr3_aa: CATREGVGELFF
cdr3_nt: TGTGCCACGAGGGAGGGTGTGGGGGAGCTGTTTTTT

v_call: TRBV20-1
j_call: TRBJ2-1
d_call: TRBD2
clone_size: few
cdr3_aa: CSARPGTSNEQFF
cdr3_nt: TGCAGTGCTAGGCCCGGGACTAGTAACGAGCAGTTCTTC

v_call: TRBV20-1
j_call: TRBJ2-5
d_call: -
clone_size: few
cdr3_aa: CSVLRLQETQYF
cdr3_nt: TGCAGTGTTCTGCGGCTCCAAGAGACCCAGTACTTC

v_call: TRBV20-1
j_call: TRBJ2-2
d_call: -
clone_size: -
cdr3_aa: CSARGNVHSPGELFF
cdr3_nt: TGCAGTGCTAGAGGAAATGTACATTCACCCGGGGAGCTGTTTTTT

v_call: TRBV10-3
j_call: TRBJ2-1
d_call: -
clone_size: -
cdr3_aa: CAISSPGGRDSLENEQFF
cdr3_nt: TGTGCCATCAGTTCCCCTGGTGGGCGGGACAGTCTTGAAAATGAGCAGTTCTTC

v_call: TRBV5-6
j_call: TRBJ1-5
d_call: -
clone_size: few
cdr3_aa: CASSLGFGTQPQHF
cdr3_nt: TGTGCCAGCAGCTTGGGATTTGGGACTCAGCCCCAGCATTTT

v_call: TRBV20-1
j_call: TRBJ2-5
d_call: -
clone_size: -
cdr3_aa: CSEIRGGETQYF
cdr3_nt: TGCAGTGAGATCAGGGGGGGAGAGACCCAGTACTTC

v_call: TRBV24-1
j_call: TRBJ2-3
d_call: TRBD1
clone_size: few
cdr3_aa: CATSDSDRGLGDTQYF
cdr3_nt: TGTGCCACCAGTGATTCGGACAGGGGGCTAGGAGATACGCAGTATTTT

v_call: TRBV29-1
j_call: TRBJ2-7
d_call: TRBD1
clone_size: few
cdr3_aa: CSVWDRGRQYF
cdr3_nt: TGCAGCGTCTGGGACAGGGGAAGACAGTACTTC

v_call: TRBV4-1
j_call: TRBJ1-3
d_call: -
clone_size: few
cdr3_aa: CASSQGDFSGNTIYF
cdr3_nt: TGCGCCAGCAGCCAAGGGGACTTCTCTGGAAACACCATATATTTT

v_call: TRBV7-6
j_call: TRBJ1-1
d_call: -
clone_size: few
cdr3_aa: CASSLDPGGGTEAFF
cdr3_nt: TGTGCCAGCAGCTTAGACCCCGGAGGAGGAACTGAAGCTTTCTTT

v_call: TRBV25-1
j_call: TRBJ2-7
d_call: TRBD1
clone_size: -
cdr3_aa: CASSAPRGPREQYF
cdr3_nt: TGTGCCAGCAGTGCCCCCAGGGGGCCCCGCGAGCAGTACTTC

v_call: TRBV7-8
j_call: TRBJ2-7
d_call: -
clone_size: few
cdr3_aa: CASSSAGEQYF
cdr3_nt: TGTGCCAGCAGCTCGGCAGGGGAGCAGTACTTC

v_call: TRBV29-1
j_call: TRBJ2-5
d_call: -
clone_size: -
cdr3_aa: CSAWVVGQETQYF
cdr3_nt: TGCAGCGCCTGGGTAGTGGGCCAAGAGACCCAGTACTTC

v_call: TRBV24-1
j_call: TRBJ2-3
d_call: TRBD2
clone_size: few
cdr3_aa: CATSEAGEARDTQYF
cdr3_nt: TGTGCCACCAGTGAGGCGGGGGAAGCACGAGATACGCAGTATTTT

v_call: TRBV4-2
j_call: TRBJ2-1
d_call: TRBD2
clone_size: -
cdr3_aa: CASSQKLAGAAIYYNEQFF
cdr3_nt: TGTGCCAGCAGCCAAAAACTAGCGGGGGCCGCTATATACTACAATGAGCAGTTCTTC

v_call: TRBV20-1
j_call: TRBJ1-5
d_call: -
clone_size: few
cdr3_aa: CSARYHWQPQHF
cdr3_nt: TGCAGTGCTAGGTACCATTGGCAGCCCCAGCATTTT

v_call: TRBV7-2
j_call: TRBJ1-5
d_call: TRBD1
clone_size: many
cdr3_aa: CASSADRGGQPQHF
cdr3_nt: TGTGCCAGCAGCGCCGACAGGGGAGGTCAGCCCCAGCATTTT

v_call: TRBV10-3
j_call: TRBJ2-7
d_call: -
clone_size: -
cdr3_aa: CAISAALTYEQYF
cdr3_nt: TGTGCCATCAGCGCCGCTCTAACCTACGAGCAGTACTTC

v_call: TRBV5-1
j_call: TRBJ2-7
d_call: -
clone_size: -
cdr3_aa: CASSLGTGTFYEQYF
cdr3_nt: TGCGCCAGCAGCTTGGGAACGGGGACCTTCTACGAGCAGTACTTC